What follows are 10 T cell receptor beta chains derived from one specimen sequenced in a study of spatial heterogeneity in lung cancer (dated by TCRdb to the late 2010s). The library was generated by 5' RACE. Sequencing was carried out with a NextSeq 500. In TCRdb, the public reads were trimmed at Q25 with fastp and aligned with MiXCR, with productive beta chains retained. When rows share a CDR3 protein, they turn into one entry using the most common DNA and genes. The sample table records around 40,000 distinct CDR3 sequences; 4.5% to 6% of these occur just once. Approximately 10% of the sample is taken by the ten largest. This sample's time point label indicates: sample taken at primary tumor resection. TCR sequencing used whole RNA extracted from tumor and nontumor lung tissue, or from cryopreserved PBMC samples, without cell sorting. Sequences were derived from PBMCs, sampled at surgery. The receptors derive from a male donor with early-stage non-small cell lung cancer.

This clonotype was detected many times. The chain carries TRBV29-1 and TRBJ2-2; D is possibly TRBD2 (5 bases). Germline CDR1 and CDR2: SQVTM and ANQGSEA. The CDR3 is made up of 14 amino acids. V was clipped by 2 bases and J by 5 bases, with 12 bases between them. The DNA for the CDR3 is TGCAGCGTTGAACGGGGAGTTGGTACCGGGGAGCTGTTTTTT. Translated, it gives CSVERGVGTGELFF.

This clonotype was detected a few times. The rearrangement uses TRBV11-2 and TRBJ2-1; TRBD2 agrees at 8 bases. Germline loops: CDR1 SGHAT, CDR2 FQNNGV. V dropped 6 bases and J dropped 4; count of bases not matched to a gene: 11. The CDR3 consists of 16 residues. CDR3 in amino acids: CASRLLGSGAYNEQFF. Written as DNA, the CDR3 is TGTGCCAGCAGGCTCCTAGGTAGCGGGGCTTACAATGAGCAGTTCTTC.

This clonotype has at least ten counts. The chain combines TRBV7-2 with TRBJ2-1; 10 nucleotides line up with TRBD2. CDR1 is SGHTA and CDR2 is FQGNSA in the germline V gene. Trimming took 6 bases from V and 5 from J; bases not matched to a gene: 4. The CDR3 contains 14 residues. The CDR3, as DNA: TGTGCCAGCAGTATAGCGGGGGGCAACAATGAGCAGTTCTTC. Translated: CASSIAGGNNEQFF. Full variable domain (missing parts from reference TRBV7-2 and TRBJ2-1): GAGVSQSPSNKVTEKGKDVELRCDPISGHTALYWYRQSLGQGLEFLIYFQGNSAPDKSGLPSDRFSAERTGGSVSTLTIQRTQQEDSAVYLCASSIAGGNNEQFFGPGTRLTVL.

This clonotype was observed at least ten times. The J gene is TRBJ2-1, the V gene TRBV28, with D uncertain. Germline values: CDR1 MDHEN, CDR2 SYDVKM. The V gene lost 4 bases and the J gene lost 0 bases, with 10 bases spanning the gap. This CDR3 is built from 15 residues. Here the CDR3 reads CASSSYKSSYNEQFF. The CDR3, as DNA: TGTGCCAGCAGTTCCTATAAGAGCTCCTACAATGAGCAGTTCTTC.

This chain joins TRBV5-1 and TRBJ1-1; D uncertain. V shed 0 bases and J shed 0 bases, with 12 bases lying between them. The germline V gene has CDR1 SGHRS and CDR2 YFSETQ. The CDR3 loop spans 16 amino acids. The CDR3 bases are TGCGCCAGCAGCTTGGAAGGAGCCCTGATGAACACTGAAGCTTTCTTT. This codes for CASSLEGALMNTEAFF.

This clonotype was found a few times. The chain couples TRBV5-1 to TRBJ2-3; possibly TRBD2 for D (6 bases). Germline-derived CDR1 and CDR2 are SGHRS and YFSETQ. V shed 2 bases and J shed 3 bases, with 13 bases lying between them. This CDR3 has 15 residues. CDR3 loop: CASSFSSRETDTQYF. Written as DNA, the CDR3 is TGCGCCAGCAGCTTTAGTAGCCGGGAGACAGATACGCAGTATTTT. Together with reference TRBV5-1 and TRBJ2-3, the CDR3 gives the full variable domain: KAGVTQTPRYLIKTRGQQVTLSCSPISGHRSVSWYQQTPGQGLQFLFEYFSETQRNKGNFPGRFSGRQFSNSRSEMNVSTLELGDSALYLCASSFSSRETDTQYFGPGTRLTVL.

This clonotype was counted many times. The chain is built from TRBV7-9 and TRBJ1-5, with D unresolved. The V end lost 2 bases, the J end lost 4 bases, and 6 bases lay between the germline ends. The CDR3 covers 13 residues. Looked up from germline, CDR1 is SEHNR and CDR2 is FQNEAQ (reference sequence). CDR3 DNA: TGTGCCAGCAGCTTACAAGGTAATCAGCCCCAGCATTTT. Protein: CASSLQGNQPQHF. Supplemented by reference TRBV7-9 and TRBJ1-5, the full variable domain reads DTGVSQNPRHKITKRGQNVTFRCDPISEHNRLYWYRQTLGQGPEFLTYFQNEAQLEKSRLLSDRFSAERPKGSFSTLEIQRTEQGDSAMYLCASSLQGNQPQHFGDGTRLSIL.

This clonotype was counted many times. The genes are TRBV12-3 or TRBV12-4 and TRBJ2-3; D remains ambiguous. V was shortened by 3 bases and J by 0 bases, with 10 bases between the two germline ends. This CDR3 is built from 15 residues. This chain's CDR3 is CASSFGQRSTDTQYF. The CDR3 bases are TGTGCCAGCAGTTTTGGGCAACGAAGCACAGATACGCAGTATTTT.

Regarding this clonotype: It may be a read error: a sequence one base away is much more abundant. This sequence joins TRBV7-2 and TRBJ1-6, with a tentative D call TRBD1 (5 bases). Per germline, CDR1 SGHTA and CDR2 FQGNSA. This CDR3 spans 14 amino acids. Here the CDR3 DNA reads TGTGCCAGCAGCCCTGGGACCTATAATTCACCCCTCCTCTTT. It is translated as CASSPGTYNSPLLF.

The sample holds many counts of this clonotype. The V gene is TRBV5-6, the J gene TRBJ1-1; 9 bases map to TRBD1. Unmatched junction bases numbered 11, after V lost 3 bases and J lost 11 bases. The germline V gene encodes CDR1 SGHDT and CDR2 YYEEEE. CDR3 length: 14 residues. CDR3 DNA sequence: TGTGCCAGCAGCTCACCAGGACAGGGGTTTCGCGCTTTCTTT. Residues: CASSSPGQGFRAFF.